Shown below are 20 T cell receptor beta chains from a single sample sequenced in a study of relationships among human T cell subsets. Semiquantitative ARM-PCR amplified T cell receptor alpha and beta CDR3 regions from mRNA. ARM-PCR used tagged nested gene-specific primers, then communal superprimers for exponential amplification. TCRdb analysed the multiplex PCR reads with MiXCR anew, one entry per CDR3 protein. The profile covers 7,000 to 8,500 distinct CDR3 sequences, with roughly 70% appearing a single time and around 50% taken by the ten largest. Anti-CD45RA microbeads isolated naive and transitional T cells from pooled CD4+ and CD8+ cells. The sample was naive and transitional (CD45RA+) T cells sorted from blood. The source is a man aged 40-55 years in good health.

The rearrangement links TRBV5-1 to TRBJ2-1; 10 bases are shared with TRBD2. V lost 1 base, J lost 7 bases, and 8 bases stayed unmatched. Germline CDR1 and CDR2: SGHRS and YFSETQ. CDR3 length: 16 residues. Here the CDR3 reads CASSLRLAGGLNEQFF. The DNA for the CDR3 is TGCGCCAGCAGCTTGAGACTAGCGGGCGGCCTGAATGAGCAGTTCTTC.

This chain links TRBV28 with TRBJ2-5; a weak D match, TRBD2 (5 bases). Germline V lookup: CDR1 MDHEN, CDR2 SYDVKM. Trimming shortened V by 4 bases and J by 5 bases, and 20 bases separated the two germline ends. The CDR3 is 16 amino acids. As DNA, the CDR3 is TGTGCCAGCAGTTCCACCACGGAGGCTAGCCTGGAGACCCAGTACTTC. Amino acids: CASSSTTEASLETQYF.

This clonotype has more than one count but fewer than ten. This chain joins TRBV5-1 and TRBJ2-7; D perhaps matches TRBD1 (6 bases). Germline values: CDR1 SGHRS, CDR2 YFSETQ. CDR3 length: 14 amino acids. V lost 4 bases, J lost 5 bases, and 16 bases lay in between. CDR3 nucleotides: TGCGCCAGCAGCCAACTTACAGGGTCTCACGAGCAGTACTTC. Its protein product is CASSQLTGSHEQYF.

This clonotype showed up just a few times. A much larger clone sits a single nucleotide away, making a read error possible. V usage is TRBV27 and J usage is TRBJ2-1, with TRBD2 identical over 10 bases. The CDR3 loop spans 13 amino acids. Germline CDR1 is MNHEY and CDR2 is SMNVEV (reference sequence). The CDR3 nucleotides read TGTGCCAGCAGTTTGGGACTAGCGAATGGGCAGTTCTTC. Translated: CASSLGLANGQFF.

The chain combines TRBV29-1 with TRBJ2-3; 7 bases fit TRBD1. This CDR3 spans 13 amino acids. Trimming took 8 bases from V and 1 from J; bases not matched to a gene: 6. CDR1 SQVTM and CDR2 ANQGSEA come from the germline V gene. The CDR3 coding sequence is TGCAGCCATAGTGGACAGGGCACAGATACGCAGTATTTT. It codes for CSHSGQGTDTQYF.

The chain combines TRBV11-2 with TRBJ2-3, with a possible D match to TRBD1 (5 bases). V was trimmed by 5 bases and J by 0 bases, leaving 12 bases between them. The CDR3 spans 15 residues. CDR1 SGHAT and CDR2 FQNNGV come from the germline V gene. CDR3 sequence: CASSLTDFSTDTQYF. In DNA form, the CDR3 reads TGTGCCAGCAGCCTGACAGATTTTAGCACAGATACGCAGTATTTT.

This clonotype was recorded once. This chain connects TRBV7-9 to TRBJ1-2, with no clear D. This CDR3 spans 13 amino acids. CDR1 is SEHNR, CDR2 FQNEAQ, per germline (reference sequence). Trimming stripped 5 bases from V and 2 bases from J, with 9 bases between. CDR3 loop: CASSARMNYGYTF. The CDR3 DNA is TGTGCCAGCAGCGCCCGGATGAACTATGGCTACACCTTC.

This clonotype was detected a few times. The chain links TRBV30 to TRBJ1-5; D gene ambiguous. This CDR3 has 14 amino acids. Deletions cut 1 base from V and 2 bases from J, with 9 bases between. Germline assignment: CDR1 GTSNPN and CDR2 SVGIG (reference sequence). The CDR3 nucleotides are TGTGCCTGGAGTGAATGGGCAGGCAATCAGCCCCAGCATTTT. As protein: CAWSEWAGNQPQHF.

The V gene is TRBV28, the J gene TRBJ2-7; 8 nucleotides align to TRBD2. Per germline, CDR1 MDHEN and CDR2 SYDVKM. The V gene end was trimmed by 4 bases and the J gene end by 4 bases; junction bases not matched to a gene: 9. This CDR3 comprises 15 residues. The CDR3 bases are TGTGCCAGCAGTTCGGGCGGGAGGTCGGGGTACGAGCAGTACTTC. Translated, it gives CASSSGGRSGYEQYF.

The genes are TRBV7-9 and TRBJ2-1; D gene uncertain. CDR1 and CDR2 from the germline V gene are SEHNR and FQNEAQ (reference sequence). The CDR3 consists of 13 residues. Between the trimmed V and J ends, which lost 5 bases and 6 bases, there was a span of 11 bases. CDR3 region: CASSPRLGNEQFF. The CDR3 bases are TGTGCCAGCAGCCCCCGGTTAGGCAATGAGCAGTTCTTC.

The genes are TRBV11-2 and TRBJ2-3; D is possibly TRBD1 (6 bases). The CDR3 contains 15 residues. Germline values: CDR1 SGHAT, CDR2 FQNNGV. Trimming removed 5 bases at V and 2 bases at J, with 14 bases between. CDR3 in DNA: TGTGCCAGCAGCCCGGGGACACATAACACAGATACGCAGTATTTT. Translation gives CASSPGTHNTDTQYF.

This rearrangement joins TRBV29-1 to TRBJ1-2; 10 bases are a match to TRBD1. The CDR3 length is 11 residues. Germline V gene lookup returns CDR1 SQVTM and CDR2 ANQGSEA. Trimming at V came to 5 bases and at J to 7 bases, leaving 1 base not matched to a gene. The CDR3 protein is CSVRTGGGYTF. In nucleotides, the CDR3 is TGCAGCGTTAGGACAGGGGGTGGCTACACCTTC. Full variable domain (remainder filled in from reference TRBV29-1 and TRBJ1-2): SAVISQKPSRDICQRGTSLTIQCQVDSQVTMMFWYRQQPGQSLTLIATANQGSEATYESGFVIDKFPISRPNLTFSTLTVSNMSPEDSSIYLCSVRTGGGYTFGSGTRLTVV.

The chain recombines TRBV25-1 with TRBJ2-3; no clear D. V was shortened by 8 bases and J by 6 bases, with 9 bases between the two germline ends. The germline V gene has CDR1 MGHDK and CDR2 SYGVNS. This CDR3 contains 11 residues. CDR3 DNA sequence: TGTGCCAGCTGTCAACGCGATACGCAGTATTTT. Protein: CASCQRDTQYF.

This chain connects TRBV3-1 to TRBJ2-3, with a weak D call TRBD1 (5 bases). V was pared by 2 bases and J by 4 bases, with 13 bases between. Germline CDR1 LGHDT, CDR2 YNNKEL (reference sequence). The CDR3 is made up of 15 amino acids. Here the CDR3 DNA reads TGTGCCAGCAGCCAACGAGGACATGGGCCAGATACGCAGTATTTT. This translates into CASSQRGHGPDTQYF.

This CDR3 reads CASSIASGPADTQYF. CDR3 DNA sequence: TGTGCCAGTAGTATTGCTAGCGGCCCCGCAGATACGCAGTATTTT. The V and J genes are TRBV19 and TRBJ2-3; 7 bases fit TRBD2. The CDR3 is 15 amino acids. The ends lost 3 bases at V and 4 bases at J; junction bases unmatched: 7. Looked up from germline, CDR1 is LNHDA and CDR2 is SQIVND (reference sequence).

The chain uses TRBV20-1 and TRBJ2-1; D possibly matches TRBD1 or TRBD2 (6 bases each). Per the germline V gene, CDR1 is DFQATT and CDR2 is SNEGSKA (reference sequence). The ends were cut back, 5 bases at V and 2 bases at J, with 19 bases in the middle. CDR3 length: 16 residues. The chain's CDR3 is CSAGGGHTGPYNEQFF. CDR3 in DNA: TGCAGTGCTGGGGGAGGACACACAGGGCCCTACAATGAGCAGTTCTTC.

This clonotype was seen more than once but under ten times. This CDR3 reads CASSPRTSSGETQYF. CDR3 sequence (DNA): TGTGCCAGCTCACCACGGACTTCCTCGGGGGAGACCCAGTACTTC. The chain employs TRBV18 and TRBJ2-5, with D perhaps TRBD2 (5 bases). The CDR3 is made up of 15 amino acids. Between the trimmed V and J ends, which lost 1 base and 5 bases, there was a span of 14 bases. In germline, CDR1 is KGHSH, CDR2 LQKENI.

The V gene is TRBV11-2, the J gene TRBJ2-5; D call uncertain. CDR1 and CDR2 from the germline V gene are SGHAT and FQNNGV. The CDR3 length is 16 residues. Trimming took 5 bases from V and 0 from J, leaving 16 bases between them. The CDR3 DNA follows: TGTGCCAGCAGCCTGAGTGGAACACGGTACCAAGAGACCCAGTACTTC. It yields the protein CASSLSGTRYQETQYF.

This chain joins TRBV20-1 and TRBJ2-1; 10 nucleotides match TRBD2. The germline gives CDR1 DFQATT, CDR2 SNEGSKA (reference sequence). The CDR3 is 18 amino acids. V lost 0 bases and J lost 2; bases outside the gene matches: 10. The CDR3 loop is CSARDQHRTSGPYNEQFF. The CDR3 bases are TGCAGTGCTAGAGACCAACATCGGACTAGCGGCCCCTACAATGAGCAGTTCTTC.

This clonotype was recorded a few times. The chain employs TRBV20-1 and TRBJ2-7; possible D gene TRBD2, 6 bases. CDR3 length: 12 residues. V gave up 5 bases and J gave up 7 bases, with 15 bases separating them. Germline V CDR1 and CDR2: DFQATT, SNEGSKA (reference sequence). The CDR3: CSAGTVAGEQYF. CDR3 DNA: TGCAGTGCTGGTACAGTGGCGGGGGAGCAGTACTTC.